Below are 9 T cell receptor beta chains sequenced from a single sample in a study of blood T cell repertoires in COVID-19. Sequencing used immunoSEQ multiplex PCR; TCRdb keeps in-frame clones, though not all of them. The sample records around 53,000 clones, 84% being singletons. Sequencing used peripheral blood. The receptors were gathered from a man aged 65 to 85 with active COVID-19.

This clone was seen only once. The chain carries TRBV7-2 and TRBJ2-1, with TRBD2 as a possible D gene (5 bases). The CDR3 runs to 12 residues. Germline-derived CDR1 and CDR2 are SGHTA and FQGNSA. The germline V and J ends were trimmed by 7 bases and 8 bases, with 12 bases remaining between them. This chain's CDR3 is CASTVMRDEQFF. The CDR3 coding sequence is TGTGCCAGCACTGTTATGCGGGATGAGCAGTTCTTC.

V usage is TRBV5-4 and J usage is TRBJ2-5; D is undetermined. The CDR3 runs to 13 residues. The V gene's germline CDR1 is SGHNT and CDR2 YYREEE (reference sequence). V was pared by 2 bases and J by 0 bases, with 5 bases between. In DNA, the CDR3 is TGTGCCAGCAGCTTCCGGGACCAAGAGACCCAGTACTTC. This translates into CASSFRDQETQYF.

This clone was found a few times. The chain recombines TRBV2 with TRBJ1-2; 7 nucleotides match TRBD1. The CDR3 consists of 14 residues. The trim removed 4 bases at V and 3 bases at J, leaving 5 bases unmatched. Per germline, CDR1 SNHLY and CDR2 FYNNEI. The CDR3 sequence is CASSGQGVDYGYTF. CDR3 in DNA: TGTGCCAGCAGTGGGCAGGGGGTTGACTATGGCTACACCTTC.

This clone was picked up a small number of times. The rearrangement links TRBV24-1 to TRBJ2-6; the match to TRBD1 covers 7 bases. V was pared by 4 bases and J by 1 base, with 12 bases of the junction left unmatched. The CDR3 sequence is 19 residues long. Germline V CDR1 and CDR2: KGHDR, SFDVKD. The CDR3, as DNA: TGTGCCACCAGTGAAGGGGGACAGACAGACCTATCTGGGGCCAACGTCCTGACTTTC. It encodes CATSEGGQTDLSGANVLTF.

The chain is built from TRBV12-3 or TRBV12-4 and TRBJ2-5; D unclear. The CDR3 is 10 amino acids. Trimming stripped 8 bases from V and 5 bases from J, with 6 bases between. The CDR3 sequence is CASAMETQYF. The DNA for the CDR3 is TGTGCCAGCGCGATGGAGACCCAGTACTTC.

V and J are TRBV6-5 and TRBJ1-1; D perhaps matches TRBD1 (5 bases). The V end lost 0 bases, the J end lost 4 bases, and 12 bases lay between the germline ends. The CDR3 is made up of 15 amino acids. Germline loops: CDR1 MNHEY, CDR2 SVGAGI. Here the CDR3 DNA reads TGTGCCAGCAGTTACTCTGGGGCCGTCGGCACTGAAGCTTTCTTT. It is translated as CASSYSGAVGTEAFF.

This clone was recorded once. V and J are TRBV3-1 (or the pseudogene TRBV3-2) and TRBJ2-5; the D gene is possibly TRBD2 (7 bases). Germline V gene lookup returns CDR1 LGHDT and CDR2 YNNKEL (reference sequence). The V gene lost 0 bases and the J gene lost 2 bases, with 13 bases spanning the gap. This CDR3 contains 16 residues. The CDR3 bases are TGTGCCAGCAGCCAAGATATCGGGGGGCGGCAAGAGACCCAGTACTTC. As protein: CASSQDIGGRQETQYF.

This clone occurred once. V gene TRBV10-3 combines with J gene TRBJ1-1, with D hard to call. This CDR3 spans 17 amino acids. The germline V gene encodes CDR1 ENHRY and CDR2 SYGVKD. Trimming cost V 3 bases and J 6 bases, with 23 bases left between them. The CDR3 sequence is CAISDRIRAADGAEAFF. The DNA of the CDR3 is TGTGCCATCAGTGATCGAATTAGGGCGGCGGACGGGGCTGAAGCTTTCTTT.

The rearrangement links TRBV6-5 to TRBJ2-2; D gene uncertain. The CDR3 is 12 residues long. Germline assignment: CDR1 MNHEY and CDR2 SVGAGI. V was shortened by 5 bases and J by 9 bases, with 10 bases between the two germline ends. This CDR3 reads CASSTVYRELFF. The CDR3, as DNA: TGTGCCAGCAGTACCGTTTACAGGGAGCTGTTTTTT.